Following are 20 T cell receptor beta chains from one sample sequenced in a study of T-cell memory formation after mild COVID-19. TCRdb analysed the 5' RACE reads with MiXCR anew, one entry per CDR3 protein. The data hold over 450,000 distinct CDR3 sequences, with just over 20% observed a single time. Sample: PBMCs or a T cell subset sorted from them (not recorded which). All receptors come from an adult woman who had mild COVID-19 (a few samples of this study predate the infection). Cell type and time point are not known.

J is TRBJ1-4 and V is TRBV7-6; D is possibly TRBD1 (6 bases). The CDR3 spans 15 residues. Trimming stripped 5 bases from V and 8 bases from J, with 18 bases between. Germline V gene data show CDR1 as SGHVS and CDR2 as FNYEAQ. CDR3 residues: CASSISGGLREKLFF. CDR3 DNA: TGTGCCAGCAGCATATCCGGGGGCCTCAGGGAAAAACTGTTTTTT.

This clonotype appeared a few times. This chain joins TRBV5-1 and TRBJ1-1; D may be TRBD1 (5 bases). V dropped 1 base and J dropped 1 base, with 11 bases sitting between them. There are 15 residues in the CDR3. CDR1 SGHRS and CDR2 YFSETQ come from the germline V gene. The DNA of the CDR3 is TGCGCCAGCAGCTTGAGCAGGGCCCAGAACACTGAAGCTTTCTTT. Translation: CASSLSRAQNTEAFF. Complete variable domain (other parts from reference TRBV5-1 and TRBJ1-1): KAGVTQTPRYLIKTRGQQVTLSCSPISGHRSVSWYQQTPGQGLQFLFEYFSETQRNKGNFPGRFSGRQFSNSRSEMNVSTLELGDSALYLCASSLSRAQNTEAFFGQGTRLTVV.

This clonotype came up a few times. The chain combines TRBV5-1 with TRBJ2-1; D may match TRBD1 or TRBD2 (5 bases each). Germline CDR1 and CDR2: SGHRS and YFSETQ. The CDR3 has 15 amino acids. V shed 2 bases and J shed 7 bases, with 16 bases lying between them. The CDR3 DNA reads TGCGCCAGCAGCTTCCGGGACCCCCTAGTGAATGAGCAGTTCTTC. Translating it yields CASSFRDPLVNEQFF.

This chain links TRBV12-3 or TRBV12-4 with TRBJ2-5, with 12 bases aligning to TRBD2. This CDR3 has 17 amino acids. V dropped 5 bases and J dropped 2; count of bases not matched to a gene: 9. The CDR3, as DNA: TGTGCCAGCAGTGAAGAGACTAGCGGGGGCCTTCAAGAGACCCAGTACTTC. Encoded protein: CASSEETSGGLQETQYF.

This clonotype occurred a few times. The CDR3 reads CASSTTGGFSYEQYF. CDR3 nucleotides: TGTGCCAGCTCAACGACAGGGGGCTTTTCCTACGAGCAGTACTTC. The rearrangement uses TRBV2 and TRBJ2-7, with TRBD1 matching 10 bases. Germline values: CDR1 SNHLY, CDR2 FYNNEI. The CDR3 has 15 amino acids. The junction had 8 bases not matched to a gene; V was cut back by 8 bases and J by 1 base.

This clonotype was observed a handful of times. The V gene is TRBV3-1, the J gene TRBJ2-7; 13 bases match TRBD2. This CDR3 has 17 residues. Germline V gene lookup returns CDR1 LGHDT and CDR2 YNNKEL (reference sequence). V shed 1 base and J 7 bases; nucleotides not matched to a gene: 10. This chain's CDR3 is CASSQARLAGGPGEQYF. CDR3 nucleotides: TGTGCCAGCAGCCAAGCCCGACTAGCGGGAGGACCAGGGGAGCAGTACTTC.

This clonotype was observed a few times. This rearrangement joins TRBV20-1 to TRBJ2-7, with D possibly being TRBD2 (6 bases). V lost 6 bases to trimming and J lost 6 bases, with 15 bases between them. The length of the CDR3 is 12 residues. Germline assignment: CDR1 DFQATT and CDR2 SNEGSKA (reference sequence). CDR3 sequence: CSASREFGEQYF. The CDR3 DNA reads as TGCAGTGCCAGTCGGGAGTTTGGCGAGCAGTACTTC.

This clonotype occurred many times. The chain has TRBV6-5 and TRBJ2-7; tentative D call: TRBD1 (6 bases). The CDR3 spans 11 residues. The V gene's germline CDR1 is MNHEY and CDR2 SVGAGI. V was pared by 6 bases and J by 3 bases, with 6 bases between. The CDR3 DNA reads TGTGCCAGCAGGACAGGCTACGAGCAGTACTTC. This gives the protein CASRTGYEQYF.

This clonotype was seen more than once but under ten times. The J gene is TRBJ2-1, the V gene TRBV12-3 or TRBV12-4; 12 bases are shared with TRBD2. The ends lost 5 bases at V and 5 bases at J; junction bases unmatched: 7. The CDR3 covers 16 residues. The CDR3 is CASSLRTSGKHNEQFF. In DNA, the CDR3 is TGTGCCAGCAGTCTCCGGACTAGCGGGAAGCACAATGAGCAGTTCTTC.

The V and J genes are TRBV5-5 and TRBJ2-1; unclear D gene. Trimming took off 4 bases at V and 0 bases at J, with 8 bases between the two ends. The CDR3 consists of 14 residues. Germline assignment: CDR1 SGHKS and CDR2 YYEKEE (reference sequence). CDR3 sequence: CASSTWDSYNEQFF. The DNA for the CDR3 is TGTGCCAGCAGCACCTGGGACTCCTACAATGAGCAGTTCTTC.

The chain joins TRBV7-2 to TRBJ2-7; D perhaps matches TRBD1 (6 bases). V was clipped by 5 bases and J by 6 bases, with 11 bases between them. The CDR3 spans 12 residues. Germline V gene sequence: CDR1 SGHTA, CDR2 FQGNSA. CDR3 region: CASSNRVSEQYF. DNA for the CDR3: TGTGCCAGCAGCAACAGGGTATCCGAGCAGTACTTC. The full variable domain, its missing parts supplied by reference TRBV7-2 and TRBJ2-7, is GAGVSQSPSNKVTEKGKDVELRCDPISGHTALYWYRQSLGQGLEFLIYFQGNSAPDKSGLPSDRFSAERTGGSVSTLTIQRTQQEDSAVYLCASSNRVSEQYFGPGTRLTVT.

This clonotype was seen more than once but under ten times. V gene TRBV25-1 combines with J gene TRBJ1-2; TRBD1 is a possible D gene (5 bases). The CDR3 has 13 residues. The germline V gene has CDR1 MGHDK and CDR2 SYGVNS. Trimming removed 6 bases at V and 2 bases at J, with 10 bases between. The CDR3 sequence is CASRDSRNYGYTF. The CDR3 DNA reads TGTGCCAGCAGAGACAGCCGGAACTATGGCTACACCTTC.

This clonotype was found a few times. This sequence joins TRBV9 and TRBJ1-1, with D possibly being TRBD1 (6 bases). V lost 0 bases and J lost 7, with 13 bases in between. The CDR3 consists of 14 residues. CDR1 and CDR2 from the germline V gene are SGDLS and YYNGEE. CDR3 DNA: TGTGCCAGCAGCGTAGGGGGGGCCGGCCATGAAGCTTTCTTT. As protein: CASSVGGAGHEAFF.

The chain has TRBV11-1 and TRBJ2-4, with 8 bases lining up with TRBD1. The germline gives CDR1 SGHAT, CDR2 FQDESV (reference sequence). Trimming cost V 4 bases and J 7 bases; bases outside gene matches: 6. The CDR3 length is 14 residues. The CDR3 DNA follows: TGTGCCAGCAGCTCACCAGGGGGCGGTAACATTCAGTACTTC. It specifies CASSSPGGGNIQYF.

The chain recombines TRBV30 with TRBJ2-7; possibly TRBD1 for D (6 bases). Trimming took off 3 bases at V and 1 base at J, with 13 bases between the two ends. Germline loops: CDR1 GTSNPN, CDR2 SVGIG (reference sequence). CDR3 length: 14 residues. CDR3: CAWSLRGLSYEQYF. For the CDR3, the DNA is TGTGCCTGGAGCCTCAGGGGCCTTTCCTACGAGCAGTACTTC.

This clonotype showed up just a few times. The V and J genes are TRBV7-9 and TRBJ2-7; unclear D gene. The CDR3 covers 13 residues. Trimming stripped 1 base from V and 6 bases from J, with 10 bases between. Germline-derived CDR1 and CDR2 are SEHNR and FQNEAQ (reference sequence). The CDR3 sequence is CASSLDPVVEQYF. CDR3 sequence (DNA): TGTGCCAGCAGCTTAGACCCAGTAGTCGAGCAGTACTTC.

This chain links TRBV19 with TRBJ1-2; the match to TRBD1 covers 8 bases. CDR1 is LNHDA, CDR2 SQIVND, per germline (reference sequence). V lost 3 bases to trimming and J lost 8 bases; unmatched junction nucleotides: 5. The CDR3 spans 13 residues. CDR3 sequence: CASSIWTGSGYTF. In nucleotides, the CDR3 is TGTGCCAGTAGTATTTGGACAGGGAGCGGCTACACCTTC.

CDR3 bases: TGTGCCAGCAGGGTGGGGGGTGAAGAGACCCAGTACTTC. Its protein is CASRVGGEETQYF. The V gene is TRBV6-1, the J gene TRBJ2-5, with D tentatively TRBD2 (6 bases). V lost 6 bases and J lost 3, with 11 bases in between. Germline V gives CDR1 MNHNS, CDR2 SASEGT. This CDR3 comprises 13 residues.

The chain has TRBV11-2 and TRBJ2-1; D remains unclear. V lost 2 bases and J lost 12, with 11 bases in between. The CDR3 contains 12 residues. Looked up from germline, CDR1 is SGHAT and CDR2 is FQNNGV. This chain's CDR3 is CASSLNNVGQFF. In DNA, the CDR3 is TGTGCCAGCAGCTTAAATAACGTAGGGCAGTTCTTC.

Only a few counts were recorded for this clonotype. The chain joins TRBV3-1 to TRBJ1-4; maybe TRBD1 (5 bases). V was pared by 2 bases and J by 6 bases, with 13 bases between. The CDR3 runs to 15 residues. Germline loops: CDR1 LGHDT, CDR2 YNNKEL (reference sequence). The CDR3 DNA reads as TGTGCCAGCAGCCAACCAGGGAGAGGGGATGAAAAACTGTTTTTT. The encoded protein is CASSQPGRGDEKLFF.